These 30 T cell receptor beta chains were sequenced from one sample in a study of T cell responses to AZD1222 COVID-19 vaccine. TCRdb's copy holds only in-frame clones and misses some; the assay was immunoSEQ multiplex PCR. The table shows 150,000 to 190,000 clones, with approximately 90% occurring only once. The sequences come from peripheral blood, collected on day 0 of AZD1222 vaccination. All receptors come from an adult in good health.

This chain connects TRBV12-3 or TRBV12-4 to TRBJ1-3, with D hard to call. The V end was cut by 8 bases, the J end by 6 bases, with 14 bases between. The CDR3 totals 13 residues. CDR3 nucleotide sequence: TGTGCCAGCGAGTCAAGGGTCGTAAACACCATATATTTT. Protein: CASESRVVNTIYF.

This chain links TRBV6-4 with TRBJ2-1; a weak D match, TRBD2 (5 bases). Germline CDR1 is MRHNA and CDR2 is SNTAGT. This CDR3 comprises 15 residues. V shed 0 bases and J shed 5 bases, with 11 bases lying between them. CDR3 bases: TGTGCCAGCAGTGACTCGGCTAGCAGCGACAATGAGCAGTTCTTC. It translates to CASSDSASSDNEQFF.

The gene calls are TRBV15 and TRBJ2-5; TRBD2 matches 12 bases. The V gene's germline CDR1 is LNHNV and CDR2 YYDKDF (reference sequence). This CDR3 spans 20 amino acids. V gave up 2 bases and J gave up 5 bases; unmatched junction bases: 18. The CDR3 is CATSRNGALGLAGGPETQYF. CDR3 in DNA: TGTGCCACCAGCAGAAATGGGGCCCTTGGGCTAGCGGGAGGGCCGGAGACCCAGTACTTC. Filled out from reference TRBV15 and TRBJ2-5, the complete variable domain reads DAMVIQNPRYQVTQFGKPVTLSCSQTLNHNVMYWYQQKSSQAPKLLFHYYDKDFNNEADTPDNFQSRRPNTSFCFLDIRSPGLGDTAMYLCATSRNGALGLAGGPETQYFGPGTRLLVL.

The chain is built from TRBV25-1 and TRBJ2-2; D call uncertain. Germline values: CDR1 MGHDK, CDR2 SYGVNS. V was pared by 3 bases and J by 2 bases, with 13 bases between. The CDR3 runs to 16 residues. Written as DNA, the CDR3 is TGTGCCAGCAGTGATACTTTTCGTGGTAACACCGGGGAGCTGTTTTTT. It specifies CASSDTFRGNTGELFF.

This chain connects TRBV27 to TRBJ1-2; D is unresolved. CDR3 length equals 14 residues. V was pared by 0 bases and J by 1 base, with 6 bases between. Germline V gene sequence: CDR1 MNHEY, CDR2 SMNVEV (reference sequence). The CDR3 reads CASSLSPHNYGYTF. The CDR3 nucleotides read TGTGCCAGCAGTTTATCGCCCCATAACTATGGCTACACCTTC.

CDR3 sequence: CASSIRDSPLHF. Here the CDR3 DNA reads TGTGCCAGTAGTATAAGGGATTCACCCCTCCACTTT. The V gene is TRBV19, the J gene TRBJ1-6, with D unclear. Germline V gives CDR1 LNHDA, CDR2 SQIVND (reference sequence). This CDR3 comprises 12 residues. V lost 2 bases to trimming and J lost 8 bases, with 4 bases between them. Full variable domain (remainder filled in from reference TRBV19 and TRBJ1-6): DGGITQSPKYLFRKEGQNVTLSCEQNLNHDAMYWYRQDPGQGLRLIYYSQIVNDFQKGDIAEGYSVSREKKESFPLTVTSAQKNPTAFYLCASSIRDSPLHFGNGTRLTVT.

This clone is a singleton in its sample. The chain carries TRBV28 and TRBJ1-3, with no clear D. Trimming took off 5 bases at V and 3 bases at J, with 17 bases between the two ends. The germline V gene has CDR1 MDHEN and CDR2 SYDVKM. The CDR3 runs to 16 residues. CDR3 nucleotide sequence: TGTGCCAGCAGTCTACAACCCAACGGATATGGAAACACCATATATTTT. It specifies CASSLQPNGYGNTIYF.

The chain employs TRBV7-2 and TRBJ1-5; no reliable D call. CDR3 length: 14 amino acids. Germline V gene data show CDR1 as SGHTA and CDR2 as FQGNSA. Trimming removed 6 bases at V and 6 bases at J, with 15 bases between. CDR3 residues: CASSFGGLAQPQHF. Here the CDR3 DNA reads TGTGCCAGCAGTTTCGGCGGGTTGGCTCAGCCCCAGCATTTT. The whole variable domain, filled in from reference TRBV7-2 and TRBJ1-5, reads GAGVSQSPSNKVTEKGKDVELRCDPISGHTALYWYRQSLGQGLEFLIYFQGNSAPDKSGLPSDRFSAERTGGSVSTLTIQRTQQEDSAVYLCASSFGGLAQPQHFGDGTRLSIL.

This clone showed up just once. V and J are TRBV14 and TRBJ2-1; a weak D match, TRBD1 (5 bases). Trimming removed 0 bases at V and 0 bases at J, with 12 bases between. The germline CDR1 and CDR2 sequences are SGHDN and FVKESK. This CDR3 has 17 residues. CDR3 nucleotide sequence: TGTGCCAGCAGCCAAGATAGGGGCCTGAGCTCCTACAATGAGCAGTTCTTC. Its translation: CASSQDRGLSSYNEQFF.

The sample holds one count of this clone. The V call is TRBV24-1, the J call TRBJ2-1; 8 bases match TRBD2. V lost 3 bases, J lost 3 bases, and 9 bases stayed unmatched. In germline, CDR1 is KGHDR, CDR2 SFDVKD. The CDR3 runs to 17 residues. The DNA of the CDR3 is TGTGCCACCAGTGATCCCGGTCGGGCGGGAGGCTACAATGAGCAGTTCTTC. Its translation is CATSDPGRAGGYNEQFF.

The CDR3, as DNA: TGTGCCAGCAGCTCGCCCAGCCCCGCAACTAATGAAAAACTGTTTTTT. Translated, it gives CASSSPSPATNEKLFF. The chain combines TRBV7-9 with TRBJ1-4; no clear D. The V gene's germline CDR1 is SEHNR and CDR2 FQNEAQ (reference sequence). The CDR3 extends over 16 amino acids. Trimming stripped 4 bases from V and 0 bases from J, with 12 bases between.

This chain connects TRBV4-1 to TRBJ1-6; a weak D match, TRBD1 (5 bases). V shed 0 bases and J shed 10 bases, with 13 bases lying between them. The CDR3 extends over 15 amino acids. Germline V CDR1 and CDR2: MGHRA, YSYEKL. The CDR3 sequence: CASSQDGEGRSPLHF. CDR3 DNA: TGCGCCAGCAGCCAAGATGGGGAGGGGCGGTCACCCCTCCACTTT.

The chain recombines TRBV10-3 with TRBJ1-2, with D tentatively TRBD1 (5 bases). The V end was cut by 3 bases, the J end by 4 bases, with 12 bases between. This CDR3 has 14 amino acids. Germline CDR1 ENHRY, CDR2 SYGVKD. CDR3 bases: TGTGCCATCAGTGAAGGCTTGAGGGGCTATGGCTACACCTTC. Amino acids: CAISEGLRGYGYTF.

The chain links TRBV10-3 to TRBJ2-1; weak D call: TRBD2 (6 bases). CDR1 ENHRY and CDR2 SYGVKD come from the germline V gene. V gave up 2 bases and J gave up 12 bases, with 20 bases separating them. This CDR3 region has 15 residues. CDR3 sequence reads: CAISEGGYSHVGQFF. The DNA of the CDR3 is TGTGCCATCAGTGAGGGGGGGTATTCGCACGTAGGGCAGTTCTTC.

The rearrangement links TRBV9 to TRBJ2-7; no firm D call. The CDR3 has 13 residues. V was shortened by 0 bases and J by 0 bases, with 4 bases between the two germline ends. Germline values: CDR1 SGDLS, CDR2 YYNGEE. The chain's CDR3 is CASSVEASYEQYF. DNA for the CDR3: TGTGCCAGCAGCGTAGAGGCCTCCTACGAGCAGTACTTC.

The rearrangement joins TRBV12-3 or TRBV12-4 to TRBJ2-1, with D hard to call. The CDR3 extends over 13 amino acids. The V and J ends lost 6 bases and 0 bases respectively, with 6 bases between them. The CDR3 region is CASSFSSYNEQFF. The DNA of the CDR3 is TGTGCCAGCAGCTTCAGCTCCTACAATGAGCAGTTCTTC.

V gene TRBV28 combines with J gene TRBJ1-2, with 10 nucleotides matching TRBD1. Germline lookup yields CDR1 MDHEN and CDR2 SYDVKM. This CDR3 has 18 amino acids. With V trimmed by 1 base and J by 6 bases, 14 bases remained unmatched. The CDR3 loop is CASSLLGPYRQGADGYTF. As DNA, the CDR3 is TGTGCCAGCAGTTTATTGGGCCCTTATCGACAGGGGGCAGATGGCTACACCTTC.

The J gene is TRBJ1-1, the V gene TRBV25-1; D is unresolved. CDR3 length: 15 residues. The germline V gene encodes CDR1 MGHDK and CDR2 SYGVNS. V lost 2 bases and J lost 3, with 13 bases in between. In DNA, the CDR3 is TGTGCCAGCAGTGAAAGAGGACGTTTGGACACTGAAGCTTTCTTT. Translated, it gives CASSERGRLDTEAFF.

The CDR3 is CASSLTGPFYEQYF. The CDR3 nucleotides are TGTGCCAGCAGTTTAACAGGCCCCTTCTACGAGCAGTACTTC. The V call is TRBV28, the J call TRBJ2-7; TRBD1 might be the D (5 bases). The CDR3 runs to 14 residues. Per germline, CDR1 MDHEN and CDR2 SYDVKM. V was cut by 2 bases and J by 3 bases, with 11 bases left in between.

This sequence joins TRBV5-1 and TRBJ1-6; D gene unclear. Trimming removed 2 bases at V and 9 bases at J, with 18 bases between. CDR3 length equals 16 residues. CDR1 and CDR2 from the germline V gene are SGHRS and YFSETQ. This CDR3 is CASSFQPLDTFSPLHF. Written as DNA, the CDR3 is TGCGCCAGCAGCTTCCAACCACTAGACACGTTTTCACCCCTCCACTTT.

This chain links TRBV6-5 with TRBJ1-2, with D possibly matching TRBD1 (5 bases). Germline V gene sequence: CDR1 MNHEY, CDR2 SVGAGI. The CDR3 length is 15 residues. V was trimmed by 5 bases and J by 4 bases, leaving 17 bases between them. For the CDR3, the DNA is TGTGCCAGCAGTAGGTGGGGGACGGGGATCTATGGCTACACCTTC. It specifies CASSRWGTGIYGYTF.

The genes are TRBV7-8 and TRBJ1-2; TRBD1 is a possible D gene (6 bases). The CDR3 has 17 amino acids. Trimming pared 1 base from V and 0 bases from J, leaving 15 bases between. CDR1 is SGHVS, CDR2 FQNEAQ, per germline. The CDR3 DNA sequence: TGTGCCAGCAGCTTAGAGCGGGGGGGGGCCTCTAACTATGGCTACACCTTC. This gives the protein CASSLERGGASNYGYTF.

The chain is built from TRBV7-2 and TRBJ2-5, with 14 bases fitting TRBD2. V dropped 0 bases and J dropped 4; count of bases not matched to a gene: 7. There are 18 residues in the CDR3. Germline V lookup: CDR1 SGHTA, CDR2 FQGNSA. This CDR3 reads CASSLAGTSGSLGETQYF. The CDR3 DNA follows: TGTGCCAGCAGCTTAGCAGGGACTAGCGGGAGTTTGGGAGAGACCCAGTACTTC. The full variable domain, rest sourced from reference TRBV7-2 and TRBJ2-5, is GAGVSQSPSNKVTEKGKDVELRCDPISGHTALYWYRQSLGQGLEFLIYFQGNSAPDKSGLPSDRFSAERTGGSVSTLTIQRTQQEDSAVYLCASSLAGTSGSLGETQYFGPGTRLLVL.

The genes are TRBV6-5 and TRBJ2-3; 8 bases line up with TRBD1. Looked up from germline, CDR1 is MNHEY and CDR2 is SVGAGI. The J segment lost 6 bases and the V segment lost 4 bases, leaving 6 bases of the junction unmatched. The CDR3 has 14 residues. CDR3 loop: CASSSGGLGDTQYF. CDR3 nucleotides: TGTGCCAGCAGTTCAGGGGGCCTCGGTGATACGCAGTATTTT.

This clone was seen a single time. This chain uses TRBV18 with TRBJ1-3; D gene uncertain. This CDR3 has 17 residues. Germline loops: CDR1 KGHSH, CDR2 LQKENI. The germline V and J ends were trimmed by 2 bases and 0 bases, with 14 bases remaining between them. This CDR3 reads CASSPSFGQYSGNTIYF. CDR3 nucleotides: TGTGCCAGCTCACCATCCTTTGGGCAGTACTCTGGAAACACCATATATTTT.

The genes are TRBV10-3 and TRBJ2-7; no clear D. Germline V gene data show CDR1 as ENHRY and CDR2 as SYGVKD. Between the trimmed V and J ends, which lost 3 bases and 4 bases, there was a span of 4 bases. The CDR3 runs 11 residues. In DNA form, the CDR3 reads TGTGCCATCAGTGACGGTTACGAGCAGTACTTC. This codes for CAISDGYEQYF.

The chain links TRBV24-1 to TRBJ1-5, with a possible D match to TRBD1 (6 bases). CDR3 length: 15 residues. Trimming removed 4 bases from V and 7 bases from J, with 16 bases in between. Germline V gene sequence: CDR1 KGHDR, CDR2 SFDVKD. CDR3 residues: CATSEGTSVRQPQHF. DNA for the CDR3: TGTGCCACCAGTGAAGGGACATCGGTGCGCCAGCCCCAGCATTTT.

For the CDR3, the DNA is TGTGCCAGCAGCTTAGAGGGGACAGAAGATAATTCACCCCTCCACTTT. Residues: CASSLEGTEDNSPLHF. V gene TRBV7-9 combines with J gene TRBJ1-6, with TRBD1 matching 7 bases. The CDR3 sequence is 16 residues long. Germline values: CDR1 SEHNR, CDR2 FQNEAQ (reference sequence). With V trimmed by 1 base and J by 5 bases, 5 bases remained unmatched.

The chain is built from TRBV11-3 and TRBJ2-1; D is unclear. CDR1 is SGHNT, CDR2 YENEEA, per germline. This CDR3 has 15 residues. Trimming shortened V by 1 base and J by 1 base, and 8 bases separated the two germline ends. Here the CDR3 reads CASSLAGGSYNEQFF. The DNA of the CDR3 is TGTGCCAGCAGCTTAGCCGGTGGGTCCTACAATGAGCAGTTCTTC.

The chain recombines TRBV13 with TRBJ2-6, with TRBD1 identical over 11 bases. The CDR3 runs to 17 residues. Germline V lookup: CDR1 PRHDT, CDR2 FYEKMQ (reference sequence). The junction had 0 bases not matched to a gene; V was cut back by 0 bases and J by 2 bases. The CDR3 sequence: CASSLGDRGPGANVLTF. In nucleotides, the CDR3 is TGTGCCAGCAGCTTAGGGGACAGGGGGCCTGGGGCCAACGTCCTGACTTTC.